A single sample is the source of the 10 T cell receptor beta chains below, sequenced in a study of T cells expressing NK-cell markers. After re-calling the 5' RACE reads, TCRdb lists one entry per CDR3 protein, DNA absent. The listing contains about 260,000 distinct CDR3 sequences. Sequencing used blood T cells: a sorted CD56 or NKG2C T cell subset, CD4+ or CD8+ T cells, or bulk PBMC T cells (not recorded which). These receptors were taken from a man in his late teens or twenties in good health.

The rearrangement uses TRBV19 and TRBJ2-7. The CDR3 runs to 15 residues. CDR1 and CDR2 from the germline V gene are LNHDA and SQIVND (reference sequence). This chain's CDR3 is CASRVGENPTYEQYF.

The chain carries TRBV12-3 or TRBV12-4 and TRBJ2-7; TCRdb picks TRBD1, but there is no DNA to check that call. This CDR3 spans 13 amino acids. The CDR3 reads CASSQQGRYEQYF.

The CDR3 sequence is CAISPGTTNTEAFF. V is TRBV10-3 and J is TRBJ1-1; TCRdb selects TRBD1, and the lack of DNA leaves this call unchecked. CDR3 size: 14 residues. Germline V gives CDR1 ENHRY, CDR2 SYGVKD.

The genes are TRBV12-3 or TRBV12-4 and TRBJ2-1. This CDR3 region has 14 residues. The CDR3 sequence is CASSYLTSYNEQFF.

The chain uses TRBV29-1 and TRBJ2-4; absent DNA, TCRdb's TRBD2 call cannot be checked. This CDR3 region has 12 residues. The germline V gene encodes CDR1 SQVTM and CDR2 ANQGSEA. The CDR3 sequence is CSVGSGRPFQYF.

The V and J genes are TRBV5-4 and TRBJ2-1; lacking DNA, the TRBD1 call made by TCRdb goes unchecked. Germline-derived CDR1 and CDR2 are SGHNT and YYREEE (reference sequence). CDR3 size: 14 residues. CDR3 sequence reads: CASSLVGRINEQFF.

V usage is TRBV10-3 and J usage is TRBJ1-5. Per the germline V gene, CDR1 is ENHRY and CDR2 is SYGVKD. The CDR3 runs 14 residues. CDR3 in amino acids: CASQGGRDNQPQHF.

The gene calls are TRBV18 and TRBJ2-3; lacking DNA, the TRBD2 call made by TCRdb goes unchecked. Germline V gives CDR1 KGHSH, CDR2 LQKENI. This CDR3 region has 15 residues. The CDR3 region is CASSLKAGPTDTQYF.

The V gene is TRBV15, the J gene TRBJ2-7. CDR3 length: 12 residues. CDR1 is LNHNV and CDR2 is YYDKDF in the germline V gene (reference sequence). CDR3: CATSSGPYEQYF.

The CDR3 spells CATSDFQGYSNQPQHF. This chain connects TRBV24-1 to TRBJ1-5. The CDR3 covers 16 residues. The germline CDR1 and CDR2 sequences are KGHDR and SFDVKD.